This entry lists 9 T cell receptor beta chains sequenced from one sample in a study of shared clonotypes between healthy human individuals. Repertoires were generated with immunoSEQ multiplex PCR, while TCRdb's copy carries only in-frame clones and drops some. The table records roughly 2,300,000 clones, 92% of them present only once. Sequencing used naive CD4+ T cells from PBMCs. The subset: CD45RA+ positively selected. The receptor set was obtained from a young man in good health. Some clones in this sample may be carry-over from other donors' samples.

As DNA, the CDR3 is TGCGCCAGCAGCTCAACTCCAGGGACCACAGATACGCAGTATTTT. Translation gives CASSSTPGTTDTQYF. The chain couples TRBV5-1 to TRBJ2-3; D could derive from TRBD1 or TRBD2 (5 bases each). The V gene's germline CDR1 is SGHRS and CDR2 YFSETQ. CDR3 length: 15 amino acids. With 3 bases removed from V and 2 bases from J, the gap between germline ends came to 13 bases.

The V gene is TRBV6-6, the J gene TRBJ1-3; 7 nucleotides align to TRBD1. The germline CDR1 and CDR2 sequences are MNHNY and SVGAGI (reference sequence). The CDR3 is 16 residues long. Losses at the gene ends were 5 bases for V and 4 bases for J; bases not matched to a gene: 11. CDR3 sequence: CASSTPQQGSGNTIYF. The CDR3 DNA follows: TGTGCCAGCAGTACCCCTCAACAGGGGTCGGGAAACACCATATATTTT.

This clone was found once. The chain couples TRBV19 to TRBJ1-1, with D possibly TRBD1 on 5 matching bases. V shed 3 bases and J shed 5 bases, with 10 bases lying between them. Germline V gene data show CDR1 as LNHDA and CDR2 as SQIVND (reference sequence). The CDR3 runs to 13 residues. This CDR3 reads CASSIYGATEAFF. In nucleotides, the CDR3 is TGTGCCAGTAGTATTTATGGGGCGACTGAAGCTTTCTTT.

The chain employs TRBV18 and TRBJ2-3; 11 bases are shared with TRBD2. Unmatched junction bases numbered 6, after V lost 6 bases and J lost 4 bases. The CDR3 loop spans 15 amino acids. Germline assignment: CDR1 KGHSH and CDR2 LQKENI. The CDR3: CASSQTSGTADTQYF. Written as DNA, the CDR3 is TGTGCCAGCTCGCAGACTAGCGGGACTGCAGATACGCAGTATTTT.

The V and J genes are TRBV7-2 and TRBJ2-1, with 8 positions matching TRBD2. The V and J ends lost 5 bases and 0 bases, in that order; junction bases with no gene match: 9. Germline V gene sequence: CDR1 SGHTA, CDR2 FQGNSA. The CDR3 contains 17 residues. DNA for the CDR3: TGTGCCAGCAGCCAAACTAGCGGAGCCACCTCCTACAATGAGCAGTTCTTC. It is translated as CASSQTSGATSYNEQFF.

This clone was found a few times. The J gene is TRBJ2-1, the V gene TRBV7-2, with D possibly matching TRBD1 (6 bases). The CDR3 has 13 amino acids. Germline V gene sequence: CDR1 SGHTA, CDR2 FQGNSA. Trimming took off 6 bases at V and 6 bases at J, with 12 bases between the two ends. CDR3 nucleotide sequence: TGTGCCAGCAGGGCCCCCAGGGGCAATGAGCAGTTCTTC. Protein product: CASRAPRGNEQFF.

The V call is TRBV10-3, the J call TRBJ2-7; D is unclear. This CDR3 contains 12 residues. V lost 6 bases and J lost 2, with 8 bases in between. Germline V gives CDR1 ENHRY, CDR2 SYGVKD. This CDR3 reads CAIRDRPYEQYF. DNA for the CDR3: TGTGCCATCAGGGACCGTCCCTACGAGCAGTACTTC.

The rearrangement joins TRBV28 to TRBJ2-6, with TRBD2 as a possible D gene (6 bases). Germline lookup yields CDR1 MDHEN and CDR2 SYDVKM. The CDR3 extends over 16 amino acids. With 6 bases removed from V and 0 bases from J, the gap between germline ends came to 12 bases. The CDR3 nucleotides read TGTGCCAGCAGGGACGCGGGGAGCTCTGGGGCCAACGTCCTGACTTTC. Amino acid sequence: CASRDAGSSGANVLTF.

The chain is built from TRBV19 and TRBJ2-1; tentative D call: TRBD2 (6 bases). The CDR3 runs 13 residues. Germline assignment: CDR1 LNHDA and CDR2 SQIVND (reference sequence). V was trimmed by 7 bases and J by 11 bases, leaving 18 bases between them. The CDR3 DNA reads as TGTGCCAGTACCGGACCTCCTACTAGCCAGCAGTTCTTC. Protein: CASTGPPTSQQFF.